This T cell receptor beta chain was found in a study of T cells in Graves' hyperthyroidism and ophthalmopathy. Whole-study context: Peripheral blood sampling occurred at initial diagnosis, before any treatment. Regarding the study as a whole: Model output signaled ophthalmopathy a median roughly 6.5 months ahead of onset.

Amplified regions were TCR beta CDR3 sequences from RNA transcripts. The TCR CDR3 first-round RT-PCR relied on the HTBI primer set. TCRdb fed the multiplex PCR reads into MiXCR, producing one record per CDR3 protein. The table shows around 300,000 distinct CDR3 sequences, with around 22% occurring only once. This clonotype was recorded many times. The antigen is not known. Material: blood. The sequence came from a young man with Graves' ophthalmopathy.

CDR3 in amino acids: CASRKFNQGGTEAFF. In DNA, the CDR3 is TGTGCCAGCAGGAAATTCAACCAGGGGGGGACTGAAGCTTTCTTT. The rearrangement links TRBV2 to TRBJ1-1, with 7 nucleotides matching TRBD1. Germline-derived CDR1 and CDR2 are SNHLY and FYNNEI. Trimming at V came to 6 bases and at J to 5 bases, leaving 12 bases not matched to a gene. The CDR3 sequence is 15 residues long. Using reference TRBV2 and TRBJ1-1 for the parts outside the CDR3, the full variable domain is EPEVTQTPSHQVTQMGQEVILRCVPISNHLYFYWYRQILGQKVEFLVSFYNNEISEKSEIFDDQFSVERPDGSNFTLKIRSTKLEDSAMYFCASRKFNQGGTEAFFGQGTRLTVV.